This is a list of T cell receptor beta chains from one sample in a study of T cells after yellow fever vaccination. TCRdb fed the 5' RACE reads into MiXCR, producing one record per CDR3 protein. The sample records around 150,000 distinct CDR3 sequences, less than 9% being singletons. This sample comprised CD4+ T cells sorted from PBMCs, obtained 5 days after the first yellow fever vaccination. These receptor sequences come from a man aged 18-30 years who received the YFV17D yellow fever vaccine. Both conserved end residues are part of each CDR3. Each record gives: clone size, J gene, D gene, V gene, CDR3 protein, CDR3 DNA. A D gene is named only where the DNA matches it firmly. Some rows mark clone size as missing; the rest say once, few, many or name a class of expanded clone.

clone size: NA; J gene: TRBJ1-2; D gene: NA; V gene: TRBV4-1; CDR3 protein: CASSPGLQLYGYTF; CDR3 DNA: TGCGCCAGCAGCCCGGGACTCCAACTATATGGCTACACCTTC
clone size: NA; J gene: TRBJ2-1; D gene: NA; V gene: TRBV5-1; CDR3 protein: CASSGQYNEQFF; CDR3 DNA: TGCGCCAGCAGCGGACAGTACAATGAGCAGTTCTTC
clone size: many; J gene: TRBJ2-5; D gene: TRBD2; V gene: TRBV7-2; CDR3 protein: CASSLGLATWTQYF; CDR3 DNA: TGTGCCAGCAGCTTAGGACTAGCTACCTGGACCCAGTACTTC
clone size: NA; J gene: TRBJ2-1; D gene: NA; V gene: TRBV6-5; CDR3 protein: CASSSRTGSYNEQFF; CDR3 DNA: TGTGCCAGCAGTTCCCGGACGGGAAGCTACAATGAGCAGTTCTTC
clone size: NA; J gene: TRBJ1-3; D gene: NA; V gene: TRBV7-2; CDR3 protein: CASSFGGRISGNTIYF; CDR3 DNA: TGTGCCAGCAGCTTTGGTGGACGGATCTCTGGAAACACCATATATTTT
clone size: many; J gene: TRBJ2-5; D gene: TRBD2; V gene: TRBV3-1; CDR3 protein: CASSATSRETQYF; CDR3 DNA: TGTGCCAGCAGCGCGACTAGCCGGGAGACCCAGTACTTC
clone size: many; J gene: TRBJ1-5; D gene: NA; V gene: TRBV7-8; CDR3 protein: CASSLVGTGRANQPQHF; CDR3 DNA: TGTGCCAGCAGCTTAGTAGGGACGGGCAGGGCCAATCAGCCCCAGCATTTT
clone size: many; J gene: TRBJ2-5; D gene: NA; V gene: TRBV12-5; CDR3 protein: CASGLAGQKTQYF; CDR3 DNA: TGTGCTAGTGGTTTGGCCGGACAGAAGACCCAGTACTTC
clone size: NA; J gene: TRBJ1-6; D gene: NA; V gene: TRBV7-9; CDR3 protein: CASSFGLAGNNSPLHF; CDR3 DNA: TGTGCCAGCAGCTTCGGACTAGCAGGCAATAATTCACCCCTCCACTTT
clone size: few; J gene: TRBJ1-5; D gene: TRBD1; V gene: TRBV7-2; CDR3 protein: CASSSNRGEQPQHF; CDR3 DNA: TGTGCCAGCAGCTCAAACAGGGGGGAACAGCCCCAGCATTTT